The 22 T cell receptor beta chains listed next were all sequenced from one sample in a study of cytomegalovirus exposure and HLA in healthy donors. The PCR used 60 Vbeta and 13 Jbeta primers. Repertoires were generated with immunoSEQ multiplex PCR, while TCRdb's copy carries only in-frame clones and drops some. The data hold roughly 140,000 clones, with 65% to 85% observed a single time. Sequenced input: PBMCs. These receptors were obtained from a middle-aged woman in good health and CMV-seropositive.

Concerning this clone: A junction boundary mismatches the germline segment, possibly from a read error. This chain joins TRBV14 and TRBJ2-1; 7 bases map to TRBD1. CDR3 length: 16 residues. Per the germline V gene, CDR1 is SGHDN and CDR2 is FVKESK. The CDR3, as DNA: TGTGCCAGCACCCAAGAAGGGGGACAGCCCTACAATGAGCAGTTCTTC. The encoded protein is CASTQEGGQPYNEQFF. The full variable domain, in which reference TRBV14 and TRBJ2-1 provide the parts outside the CDR3, is EAGVTQFPSHSVIEKGQTVTLRCDPISGHDNLYWYRRVMGKEIKFLLHFVKESKQDESGMPNNRFLAERTGGTYSTLKVQPAELEDSGVYFCASTQEGGQPYNEQFFGPGTRLTVL.

Only one count was recorded for this clone. The V gene is TRBV7-2, the J gene TRBJ2-5; a weak D match, TRBD1 (5 bases). The germline V gene encodes CDR1 SGHTA and CDR2 FQGNSA. The CDR3 extends over 13 amino acids. Trimming removed 2 bases from V and 2 bases from J, with 6 bases in between. CDR3 in DNA: TGTGCCAGCAGCTTAAGGACACAAGAGACCCAGTACTTC. Translating it yields CASSLRTQETQYF. The full variable domain, its missing parts supplied by reference TRBV7-2 and TRBJ2-5, is GAGVSQSPSNKVTEKGKDVELRCDPISGHTALYWYRQSLGQGLEFLIYFQGNSAPDKSGLPSDRFSAERTGGSVSTLTIQRTQQEDSAVYLCASSLRTQETQYFGPGTRLLVL.

The chain has TRBV30 and TRBJ2-4; 9 positions match TRBD1. CDR3 length: 15 amino acids. From germline, CDR1 is GTSNPN and CDR2 SVGIG (reference sequence). V shed 4 bases and J 3 bases; nucleotides not matched to a gene: 7. CDR3 amino acids: CAWTKQGAIKNIQYF. In DNA, the CDR3 is TGTGCCTGGACCAAACAGGGGGCGATCAAAAACATTCAGTACTTC.

The J gene is TRBJ1-4, the V gene TRBV18; D call uncertain. This CDR3 comprises 16 residues. V was shortened by 6 bases and J by 8 bases, with 22 bases between the two germline ends. CDR1 and CDR2 from the germline V gene are KGHSH and LQKENI. The CDR3 sequence is CASSPSQTGPGEKLFF. CDR3 nucleotide sequence: TGTGCCAGCTCCCCGTCACAGACCGGCCCGGGGGAAAAACTGTTTTTT.

The chain employs TRBV18 and TRBJ2-2; TRBD1 matches at 7 bases. The CDR3 is made up of 16 amino acids. CDR1 is KGHSH, CDR2 LQKENI, per germline. J lost 3 bases, V lost 3 bases, and 7 bases had no gene match. DNA of the CDR3: TGTGCCAGCTCACCCCTAGTGGGACAGCACACCGGGGAGCTGTTTTTT. As protein: CASSPLVGQHTGELFF.

This clone showed up just once. The chain has TRBV28 and TRBJ2-5; TRBD1 matches 11 bases. This CDR3 has 15 amino acids. Germline CDR1 is MDHEN and CDR2 is SYDVKM. The trim removed 7 bases at V and 1 base at J, leaving 5 bases unmatched. CDR3 region: CASKRTGGSQETQYF. The CDR3 nucleotides are TGTGCCAGCAAAAGGACAGGGGGCTCCCAAGAGACCCAGTACTTC.

The genes are TRBV5-6 and TRBJ1-6, with TRBD1 as a possible D gene (5 bases). The V end was cut by 4 bases, the J end by 3 bases, with 17 bases between. Germline CDR1 and CDR2: SGHDT and YYEEEE. CDR3 length: 17 amino acids. The CDR3 region has the DNA TGTGCCAGCAGCCTGGCGGGGGGGGAATTCTATAATTCACCCCTCCACTTT. Translating gives CASSLAGGEFYNSPLHF.

The J gene is TRBJ2-5, the V gene TRBV4-1, with D perhaps matching TRBD2 (7 bases). This CDR3 comprises 16 residues. The V gene's germline CDR1 is MGHRA and CDR2 YSYEKL. V lost 0 bases to trimming and J lost 5 bases, with 16 bases between them. The CDR3 region has the DNA TGCGCCAGCAGCCAAGAGGCCGGGGGGCCGGGTGAGACCCAGTACTTC. Translated: CASSQEAGGPGETQYF.

V gene TRBV18 combines with J gene TRBJ2-3, with TRBD2 matching over 12 bases. The length of the CDR3 is 16 residues. The germline gives CDR1 KGHSH, CDR2 LQKENI. Losses at the gene ends were 3 bases for V and 0 bases for J; bases not matched to a gene: 1. The CDR3 coding sequence is TGTGCCAGCTCACCTGGACTAGCGGGGAGCACAGATACGCAGTATTTT. Its protein is CASSPGLAGSTDTQYF.

Turning to this clone: The CDR3 does not end in the conserved phenylalanine or tryptophan, so this is likely a read error. This sequence joins TRBV19 and TRBJ1-6; D gene uncertain. Trimming took 4 bases from V and 5 from J, leaving 9 bases between them. Germline CDR1 reads LNHDA; CDR2 reads SQIVND (reference sequence). The CDR3 contains 14 residues. Written as DNA, the CDR3 is TGTGCCAGTAGTAACCAGGCCCATAATTCACCCCTCCACCTT. Translation gives CASSNQAHNSPLHL.

The chain's CDR3 is CSVIGQGIGGYTF. As DNA, the CDR3 is TGCAGCGTAATAGGACAGGGCATCGGTGGCTACACCTTC. This chain links TRBV29-1 with TRBJ1-2; TRBD1 agrees at 8 bases. Germline lookup yields CDR1 SQVTM and CDR2 ANQGSEA. This CDR3 contains 13 residues. With 6 bases clipped from V and 7 bases from J, the junction kept 10 bases outside the gene matches. Full variable domain (missing parts from reference TRBV29-1 and TRBJ1-2): SAVISQKPSRDICQRGTSLTIQCQVDSQVTMMFWYRQQPGQSLTLIATANQGSEATYESGFVIDKFPISRPNLTFSTLTVSNMSPEDSSIYLCSVIGQGIGGYTFGSGTRLTVV.

The V gene is TRBV9, the J gene TRBJ2-2; 9 positions agree with TRBD2. The CDR3 runs 18 residues. The V gene end was trimmed by 0 bases and the J gene end by 5 bases; junction bases not matched to a gene: 11. The V gene's germline CDR1 is SGDLS and CDR2 YYNGEE. CDR3 loop: CASSVATAGGRETGELFF. The CDR3 DNA reads as TGTGCCAGCAGCGTAGCTACAGCGGGGGGCCGGGAGACCGGGGAGCTGTTTTTT.

This clone was seen a handful of times. The chain couples TRBV7-2 to TRBJ2-1, with D possibly matching TRBD1 (5 bases). Trimming stripped 1 base from V and 4 bases from J, with 11 bases between. The CDR3 is made up of 15 amino acids. The germline V gene has CDR1 SGHTA and CDR2 FQGNSA. This CDR3 is CASSLESDRYNEQFF. The CDR3 DNA reads TGTGCCAGCAGCTTAGAAAGCGACAGATACAATGAGCAGTTCTTC.

The chain uses TRBV11-2 and TRBJ1-4; the D is unclear. This CDR3 region has 17 residues. V lost 1 base and J 7 bases, leaving 19 bases between the germline ends. In germline, CDR1 is SGHAT, CDR2 FQNNGV. CDR3 loop: CASSLGFRMRLGEKLFF. CDR3 nucleotide sequence: TGTGCCAGCAGCTTAGGATTCAGAATGAGACTGGGTGAAAAACTGTTTTTT. Supplemented by reference TRBV11-2 and TRBJ1-4, the full variable domain reads EAGVAQSPRYKIIEKRQSVAFWCNPISGHATLYWYQQILGQGPKLLIQFQNNGVVDDSQLPKDRFSAERLKGVDSTLKIQPAKLEDSAVYLCASSLGFRMRLGEKLFFGSGTQLSVL.

In this sample, this clone turned up once. V and J are TRBV4-2 and TRBJ2-3; D might be TRBD2 (5 bases). V was shortened by 1 base and J by 6 bases, with 11 bases between the two germline ends. The CDR3 length is 14 residues. The V gene's germline CDR1 is LGHNA and CDR2 YNFKEQ. The CDR3 DNA follows: TGTGCCAGCAGCCAAGGAGGACTTACGGATACGCAGTATTTT. Protein: CASSQGGLTDTQYF.

The chain carries TRBV5-1 and TRBJ2-7, with D maybe TRBD2 (5 bases). CDR1 is SGHRS and CDR2 is YFSETQ in the germline V gene. The CDR3 extends over 14 amino acids. Trimming cost V 0 bases and J 5 bases, with 12 bases left between them. The DNA for the CDR3 is TGCGCCAGCAGCTTGGGGGAGCTAGGGAACGAGCAGTACTTC. Residues: CASSLGELGNEQYF.

This chain uses TRBV6-4 with TRBJ2-1; 10 nucleotides match TRBD2. The V gene's germline CDR1 is MRHNA and CDR2 SNTAGT. The CDR3 is 15 amino acids. Germline trimming cut 4 bases from V and 4 bases from J; bases unmatched to any gene: 4. The CDR3 is CASSGSGGAYNEQFF. The CDR3 coding sequence is TGTGCCAGCAGTGGAAGCGGGGGGGCTTACAATGAGCAGTTCTTC.

A single count supports this clone. V is TRBV6-6 and J is TRBJ1-2; unclear D gene. From germline, CDR1 is MNHNY and CDR2 SVGAGI (reference sequence). V shed 5 bases and J shed 6 bases, with 13 bases lying between them. The CDR3 is made up of 13 amino acids. CDR3 protein: CASSDITGNGYTF. For the CDR3, the DNA is TGTGCCAGCAGTGACATAACCGGCAATGGCTACACCTTC.

Here the CDR3 reads CASSQGQGEGYTF. CDR3 DNA: TGTGCCAGCTCCCAAGGACAGGGAGAAGGCTACACCTTC. The chain combines TRBV18 with TRBJ1-2; 8 nucleotides agree with TRBD1. Germline values: CDR1 KGHSH, CDR2 LQKENI. The J segment lost 8 bases and the V segment lost 6 bases, leaving 8 bases of the junction unmatched. The CDR3 is 13 residues long.

This rearrangement joins TRBV14 to TRBJ2-7; 7 bases map to TRBD2. The ends lost 2 bases at V and 1 base at J; junction bases unmatched: 5. CDR1 and CDR2 (germline): SGHDN, FVKESK. The CDR3 runs 15 residues. The CDR3 spells CASSQRGGGSYEQYF. Here the CDR3 DNA reads TGTGCCAGCAGCCAAAGAGGCGGGGGTTCCTACGAGCAGTACTTC.

This clone is a singleton in its sample. V is TRBV28 and J is TRBJ2-1; TRBD2 might be the D (7 bases). The CDR3 is 14 residues long. Trimming pared 6 bases from V and 8 bases from J, leaving 17 bases between. CDR1 and CDR2 from the germline V gene are MDHEN and SYDVKM. CDR3 region: CASRGGGGIYEQFF. The CDR3 DNA follows: TGTGCCAGCAGAGGAGGGGGGGGAATCTATGAGCAGTTCTTC.

Concerning this clone itself: Other DNA sequences of this sample code for an identical CDR3. This sequence joins TRBV6-5 and TRBJ2-3, with a possible D match to TRBD1 (5 bases). This CDR3 has 14 residues. Looked up from germline, CDR1 is MNHEY and CDR2 is SVGAGI. The V gene lost 6 bases and the J gene lost 2 bases, with 12 bases spanning the gap. The CDR3 is CASSYLGPTDTQYF. CDR3 DNA: TGTGCCAGCAGCTACCTGGGGCCCACAGATACGCAGTATTTT.